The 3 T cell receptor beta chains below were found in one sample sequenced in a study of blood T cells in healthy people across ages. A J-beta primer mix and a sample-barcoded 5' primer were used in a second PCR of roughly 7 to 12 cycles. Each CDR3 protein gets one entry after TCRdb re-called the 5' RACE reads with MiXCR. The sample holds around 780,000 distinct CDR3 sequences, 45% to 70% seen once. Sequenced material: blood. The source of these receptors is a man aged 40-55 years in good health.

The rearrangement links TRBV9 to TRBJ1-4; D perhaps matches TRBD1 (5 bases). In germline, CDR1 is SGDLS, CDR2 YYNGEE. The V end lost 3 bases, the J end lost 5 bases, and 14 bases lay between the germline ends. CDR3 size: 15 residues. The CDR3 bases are TGTGCCAGCAGCGGCTCCGGGGCGGTGAATGAAAAACTGTTTTTT. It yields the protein CASSGSGAVNEKLFF.

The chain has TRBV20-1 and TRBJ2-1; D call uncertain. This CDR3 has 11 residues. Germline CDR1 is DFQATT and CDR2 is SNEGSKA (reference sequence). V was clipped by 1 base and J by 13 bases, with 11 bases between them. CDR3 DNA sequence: TGCAGTGCTAGAGCAGAAGAGACCCAGTTCTTC. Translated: CSARAEETQFF.

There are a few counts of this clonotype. For the CDR3, the DNA is TGTGCCAGCAATAATGGAGAGAACACTGAAGCTTTCTTT. Translated: CASNNGENTEAFF. The rearrangement uses TRBV6-4 and TRBJ1-1; D unresolved. Between the trimmed V and J ends, which lost 7 bases and 1 base, there was a span of 10 bases. Germline CDR1 MRHNA, CDR2 SNTAGT. The CDR3 is 13 residues long.